The 29 T cell receptor beta chains listed next were all sequenced from one sample in a study of blood T cell repertoires in COVID-19. Sequencing was performed with immunoSEQ multiplex PCR; in TCRdb, only in-frame clones are kept and a portion is missing. The sample has roughly 200,000 clones, roughly 81% seen once. Source material: peripheral blood. These receptors all stem from a woman at least 80 years old with acute or convalescent COVID-19.

This clone turned up a few times. J is TRBJ1-1 and V is TRBV5-4, with D uncertain. V gave up 1 base and J gave up 4 bases, with 8 bases separating them. The CDR3 loop spans 13 amino acids. The V gene's germline CDR1 is SGHNT and CDR2 YYREEE (reference sequence). DNA for the CDR3: TGTGCCAGCAGCTTGTTTCCGGGCACTGAAGCTTTCTTT. Protein product: CASSLFPGTEAFF.

V is TRBV7-2 and J is TRBJ1-2; 9 positions agree with TRBD1. The germline CDR1 and CDR2 sequences are SGHTA and FQGNSA. V shed 3 bases and J 4 bases; nucleotides not matched to a gene: 9. There are 16 residues in the CDR3. CDR3 sequence (DNA): TGTGCCAGCAGCTTTCTTGGGACAGGGCCTCTCTATGGCTACACCTTC. Translating it yields CASSFLGTGPLYGYTF.

This clone has only a few counts. The chain combines TRBV19 with TRBJ2-3; TRBD2 matches 11 bases. The CDR3 contains 18 residues. V was pared by 1 base and J by 4 bases, with 10 bases of the junction left unmatched. CDR1 and CDR2 from the germline V gene are LNHDA and SQIVND (reference sequence). The CDR3 DNA follows: TGTGCCAGTAGTATAGCGGGTTGGGCTAGCGGGAGGTCAGATACGCAGTATTTT. Protein: CASSIAGWASGRSDTQYF.

J is TRBJ1-1 and V is TRBV7-9; possible D gene TRBD1, 5 bases. The CDR3 covers 14 residues. The germline CDR1 and CDR2 sequences are SEHNR and FQNEAQ (reference sequence). Trimming took off 3 bases at V and 10 bases at J, with 18 bases between the two ends. The CDR3 sequence is CASSLYPIGDGAFF. The DNA for the CDR3 is TGTGCCAGCAGCTTGTACCCCATAGGGGATGGAGCTTTCTTT.

The J gene is TRBJ1-1, the V gene TRBV18, with D unclear. The CDR3 runs 13 residues. V lost 3 bases and J lost 6, with 11 bases in between. From germline, CDR1 is KGHSH and CDR2 LQKENI. DNA of the CDR3: TGTGCCAGCTCACCGAAGAGTAACCCTGAAGCTTTCTTT. Translated: CASSPKSNPEAFF.

The rearrangement uses TRBV30 and TRBJ2-7; 7 bases match TRBD1. The CDR3 runs 16 residues. The V and J ends lost 3 bases and 7 bases, in that order; junction bases with no gene match: 18. Germline CDR1 reads GTSNPN; CDR2 reads SVGIG (reference sequence). The CDR3 protein is CAWRSWDRSALGEQYF. CDR3 bases: TGTGCCTGGAGGAGCTGGGACAGAAGTGCCCTAGGGGAGCAGTACTTC.

The CDR3 here is CASSDQDRFHEQYF. For the CDR3, the DNA is TGTGCCAGCAGTGACCAAGACAGGTTCCACGAGCAGTACTTC. This chain joins TRBV25-1 and TRBJ2-7; tentative D call: TRBD1 (6 bases). Trimming left V 3 bases short and J 5 bases short, with 14 bases between. The CDR3 runs to 14 residues. Germline V gene lookup returns CDR1 MGHDK and CDR2 SYGVNS.

DNA of the CDR3: TGTGCCAGCAGTGAACGTAGGACAGGGGTCGCTCTGGACGGCTACACCTTC. The encoded protein is CASSERRTGVALDGYTF. The V and J genes are TRBV2 and TRBJ1-2; 9 bases match TRBD1. The V and J ends lost 2 bases and 8 bases, in that order; junction bases with no gene match: 15. Germline CDR1 is SNHLY and CDR2 is FYNNEI. The CDR3 has 17 amino acids.

The chain carries TRBV19 and TRBJ2-2, with a possible D match to TRBD2 (6 bases). This CDR3 region has 16 residues. CDR1 is LNHDA, CDR2 SQIVND, per germline (reference sequence). V lost 3 bases and J 1 base, leaving 12 bases between the germline ends. The CDR3 loop is CASSIRDLRNTGELFF. CDR3 coding DNA: TGTGCCAGTAGTATCCGGGACTTACGGAACACCGGGGAGCTGTTTTTT.

This chain links TRBV29-1 with TRBJ2-1; 8 bases map to TRBD1. J lost 3 bases, V lost 6 bases, and 7 bases had no gene match. The CDR3 contains 14 residues. Germline-derived CDR1 and CDR2 are SQVTM and ANQGSEA. Here the CDR3 reads CSVTTGVSYNEQFF. For the CDR3, the DNA is TGCAGCGTCACGACAGGGGTGAGCTACAATGAGCAGTTCTTC.

This clone turned up a few times. The CDR3 region has the DNA TGTGCCAGCAGCTCCGTAGGGGTTCCCGAGCAGTACTTC. Amino acids: CASSSVGVPEQYF. This sequence joins TRBV5-4 and TRBJ2-7, with D perhaps TRBD1 (5 bases). Germline CDR1 is SGHNT and CDR2 is YYREEE (reference sequence). The CDR3 is 13 residues long. Trimming shortened V by 3 bases and J by 6 bases, and 13 bases separated the two germline ends.

This sequence joins TRBV19 and TRBJ2-5, with TRBD2 matching over 12 bases. The V gene's germline CDR1 is LNHDA and CDR2 SQIVND (reference sequence). V shed 5 bases, J shed 4 bases, and the junction held 2 bases outside the gene matches. The CDR3 length is 14 residues. As DNA, the CDR3 is TGTGCCAGTAGTGGGGGACTAGCGGGAGAGACCCAGTACTTC. Its translation: CASSGGLAGETQYF.

The chain combines TRBV5-1 with TRBJ1-4; 8 bases line up with TRBD1. CDR3 length: 12 amino acids. V shed 4 bases and J 14 bases; nucleotides not matched to a gene: 7. Per germline, CDR1 SGHRS and CDR2 YFSETQ. Here the CDR3 DNA reads TGCGCCAGCAGCCAACAGGGGGAAATTCTGTTTTTT. This encodes CASSQQGEILFF.

This clone appeared a few times. The chain employs TRBV18 and TRBJ2-1; 7 positions agree with TRBD1. After removal of 4 bases from V and 8 bases from J, the junction contained 5 bases not matched to a gene. The CDR3 is made up of 13 amino acids. Per the germline V gene, CDR1 is KGHSH and CDR2 is LQKENI. The CDR3 reads CASSRSQGDEQFF. The CDR3 DNA sequence: TGTGCCAGCTCACGATCGCAGGGGGATGAGCAGTTCTTC.

The chain couples TRBV10-3 to TRBJ1-3; D unclear. Germline CDR1 and CDR2: ENHRY and SYGVKD. The V end was cut by 0 bases, the J end by 3 bases, with 6 bases between. The CDR3 contains 14 residues. CDR3 residues: CAISESGHGNTIYF. The CDR3 DNA reads as TGTGCCATCAGTGAGTCTGGGCATGGAAACACCATATATTTT.

J is TRBJ1-4 and V is TRBV4-3; perhaps TRBD1 as D (6 bases). Between the trimmed V and J ends, which lost 1 base and 0 bases, there was a span of 15 bases. CDR1 and CDR2 from the germline V gene are LGHNA and YSLEER. The CDR3 covers 18 residues. The CDR3 region is CASSQVFRGQATNEKLFF. The CDR3 DNA sequence: TGCGCCAGCAGCCAAGTTTTCCGGGGACAAGCAACTAATGAAAAACTGTTTTTT.

This CDR3 is CASSNRGQYETQYF. The CDR3 DNA sequence: TGTGCCAGTAGTAACAGGGGACAGTATGAGACCCAGTACTTC. The chain combines TRBV19 with TRBJ2-5; 7 bases line up with TRBD1. Losses at the gene ends were 4 bases for V and 5 bases for J; bases not matched to a gene: 7. There are 14 residues in the CDR3. The germline gives CDR1 LNHDA, CDR2 SQIVND (reference sequence).

The chain has TRBV18 and TRBJ2-7; D gene unclear. The CDR3 length is 14 residues. The germline gives CDR1 KGHSH, CDR2 LQKENI. Trimming took 6 bases from V and 0 from J, leaving 12 bases between them. This chain's CDR3 is CASSPIVASYEQYF. The CDR3 nucleotides read TGTGCCAGCTCCCCTATCGTAGCCTCCTACGAGCAGTACTTC.

The chain combines TRBV7-6 with TRBJ2-2, with 7 bases identical to TRBD2. There are 15 residues in the CDR3. With V trimmed by 3 bases and J by 5 bases, 6 bases remained unmatched. Germline values: CDR1 SGHVS, CDR2 FNYEAQ. The CDR3 DNA is TGTGCCAGCAGCTTGACGGGAGGTTGGACCGGGGAGCTGTTTTTT. It yields the protein CASSLTGGWTGELFF.

The chain couples TRBV4-2 to TRBJ2-2, with 8 bases matching TRBD1. Germline CDR1 is LGHNA and CDR2 is YNFKEQ. J was trimmed by 6 bases and V by 3 bases; bases with no gene match: 6. This CDR3 has 15 residues. The CDR3 spells CASSHLDRGPGELFF. The DNA of the CDR3 is TGTGCCAGCAGCCACCTCGACAGGGGCCCCGGGGAGCTGTTTTTT.

CDR3 residues: CASSPGNPGNTIYF. The CDR3 DNA reads TGTGCCAGCAGCCCGGGGAACCCCGGAAACACCATATATTTT. This chain uses TRBV5-8 with TRBJ1-3; D ambiguous. The CDR3 has 14 residues. The V gene's germline CDR1 is SGHTS and CDR2 YDEGEE. V lost 4 bases and J lost 4, with 12 bases in between.

The V gene is TRBV30, the J gene TRBJ1-3, with D tentatively TRBD1 (5 bases). Germline values: CDR1 GTSNPN, CDR2 SVGIG (reference sequence). Trimming removed 1 base at V and 3 bases at J, with 13 bases between. The CDR3 has 15 residues. The CDR3 bases are TGTGCCTGGAGTGCCCCAGGGTTAGGTGGAAACACCATATATTTT. This encodes CAWSAPGLGGNTIYF.

V usage is TRBV4-1 and J usage is TRBJ1-5; TRBD1 agrees at 7 bases. This CDR3 contains 13 residues. The germline V gene has CDR1 MGHRA and CDR2 YSYEKL. Trimming removed 0 bases from V and 11 bases from J; junction bases left unmatched: 4. The CDR3 region is CASSQERDRAQHF. In DNA form, the CDR3 reads TGCGCCAGCAGCCAAGAACGAGACAGGGCCCAGCATTTT.

The genes are TRBV7-2 and TRBJ2-2; 12 nucleotides agree with TRBD2. Germline CDR1 and CDR2: SGHTA and FQGNSA. With V trimmed by 5 bases and J by 1 base, 2 bases remained unmatched. The CDR3 is made up of 16 amino acids. Here the CDR3 reads CASSLLAGGNTGELFF. The CDR3 bases are TGTGCCAGCAGCCTACTAGCGGGAGGGAACACCGGGGAGCTGTTTTTT.

The chain uses TRBV28 and TRBJ2-7; TRBD1 aligns across 7 bases. The germline CDR1 and CDR2 sequences are MDHEN and SYDVKM. The CDR3 has 13 amino acids. Unmatched junction bases numbered 3, after V lost 5 bases and J lost 2 bases. DNA for the CDR3: TGTGCCAGCAGTGGACAGGAACCCTACGAGCAGTACTTC. This codes for CASSGQEPYEQYF.

CDR3 nucleotide sequence: TGTGCCAGCAGCTACGGACTAGCGGGCTCTAGCACAGATACGCAGTATTTT. Its protein is CASSYGLAGSSTDTQYF. The gene calls are TRBV7-6 and TRBJ2-3; 11 bases agree with TRBD2. This CDR3 spans 17 amino acids. Germline CDR1 and CDR2: SGHVS and FNYEAQ. J gave up 0 bases and V 4 bases, and 6 bases lay outside the gene matches.

V and J are TRBV7-8 and TRBJ2-1; 9 nucleotides line up with TRBD1. The V segment lost 5 bases and the J segment 7 bases; nucleotides outside the gene matches: 12. There are 16 residues in the CDR3. The germline V gene has CDR1 SGHVS and CDR2 FQNEAQ. The CDR3 nucleotides are TGTGCCAGCAGCCCGTTAACAGGGGGCTGGGGGAATGAGCAGTTCTTC. It specifies CASSPLTGGWGNEQFF. The full variable domain, its missing parts supplied by reference TRBV7-8 and TRBJ2-1, is GAGVSQSPRYKVAKRGQDVALRCDPISGHVSLFWYQQALGQGPEFLTYFQNEAQLDKSGLPSDRFFAERPEGSVSTLKIQRTQQEDSAVYLCASSPLTGGWGNEQFFGPGTRLTVL.

The V and J genes are TRBV7-9 and TRBJ1-5; TRBD1 might be the D (6 bases). Trimming shortened V by 5 bases and J by 1 base, and 9 bases separated the two germline ends. CDR1 is SEHNR and CDR2 is FQNEAQ in the germline V gene (reference sequence). This CDR3 region has 14 residues. The DNA for the CDR3 is TGTGCCAGCAGCCGGACAGAAAGCAATCAGCCCCAGCATTTT. Its protein product is CASSRTESNQPQHF.

The chain is built from TRBV7-9 and TRBJ2-7; 8 bases map to TRBD1. CDR1 SEHNR and CDR2 FQNEAQ come from the germline V gene (reference sequence). The CDR3 totals 15 residues. Unmatched junction bases numbered 14, after V lost 7 bases and J lost 6 bases. The CDR3 spells CASTLNGQGKSEQYF. The CDR3 nucleotides read TGTGCCAGCACTCTAAATGGACAGGGAAAGAGCGAGCAGTACTTC. Using reference TRBV7-9 and TRBJ2-7 for the parts outside the CDR3, the full variable domain is DTGVSQNPRHKITKRGQNVTFRCDPISEHNRLYWYRQTLGQGPEFLTYFQNEAQLEKSRLLSDRFSAERPKGSFSTLEIQRTEQGDSAMYLCASTLNGQGKSEQYFGPGTRLTVT.